This T cell receptor beta chain was recorded in a study of PD-1 blockade in mismatch repair-deficient tumors. Study overall: Enrolled about 2013-2016, patients had progressing, pretreated mismatch repair-deficient cancers of approximately 13 types.

Mismatch repair deficiency was confirmed in all patients, by PCR or immunohistochemistry. TCR sequencing covered three patients who responded to pembrolizumab. Profiled with immunoSEQ multiplex PCR; TCRdb holds only in-frame clones, not every one. This table has about 79,000 clones, roughly 80% appearing once. CDR1 SGHNT and CDR2 YYREEE come from the germline V gene (reference sequence). Trimming left V 6 bases short and J 0 bases short, with 12 bases between. The CDR3 runs 14 residues. This clone turned up a few times. As yet, its antigen is unknown. The study's findings and limits: After pembrolizumab, tumor-resident clones rose rapidly, then generally contracted before radiologic responses.

Specimen: peripheral blood, collected 44 weeks after starting pembrolizumab. This rearrangement joins TRBV5-4 to TRBJ1-1, with a possible D match to TRBD1 (6 bases). This clonotype was sampled from an adult with mismatch repair-deficient cancer. The CDR3 DNA reads TGTGCCAGCAACCAGCAGGGGATGAACACTGAAGCTTTCTTT. Its translation: CASNQQGMNTEAFF.